These 10 T cell receptor beta chains originate from one sample sequenced in a study of T cell changes during pregnancy in multiple sclerosis. Some clones are missing from TCRdb's copy, which holds only in-frame ones; the method was immunoSEQ multiplex PCR. The sample lists over 50,000 clones, around nine tenths seen once, with around 0.38% in the top ten. Sequenced material: CD4+ T cells from peripheral blood mononuclear cells, taken in the third trimester of pregnancy. The receptors stem from a female donor with multiple sclerosis, enrolled in a pregnancy study.

V gene TRBV20-1 combines with J gene TRBJ1-1; weak D call: TRBD1 (6 bases). The CDR3 has 11 amino acids. Germline-derived CDR1 and CDR2 are DFQATT and SNEGSKA (reference sequence). Trimming took 6 bases from V and 4 from J, leaving 9 bases between them. Here the CDR3 reads CSAGRGTEAFF. The CDR3 coding sequence is TGCAGTGCGGGCAGGGGCACTGAAGCTTTCTTT.

The rearrangement uses TRBV19 and TRBJ2-7, with 10 bases aligning to TRBD2. CDR3 length equals 19 residues. Germline CDR1 reads LNHDA; CDR2 reads SQIVND (reference sequence). Trimming cost V 1 base and J 5 bases; bases outside gene matches: 17. CDR3 nucleotides: TGTGCCAGTAGTATAGTGAAGGCTAGCGGGAGTTACCGACGGGACGAGCAGTACTTC. Translating gives CASSIVKASGSYRRDEQYF.

This chain joins TRBV10-1 and TRBJ2-3; 9 bases match TRBD2. V lost 4 bases, J lost 6 bases, and 32 bases stayed unmatched. The CDR3 totals 23 residues. CDR1 and CDR2 (germline): WNHNN, SYGVQD (reference sequence). Written as DNA, the CDR3 is TGCGCCAGCAGTGGGAACCTAGCGGGAACTGGGCGTTCGGCAAAGACGTCGCGGGATACGCAGTATTTT. Protein product: CASSGNLAGTGRSAKTSRDTQYF.

V and J are TRBV21-1 and TRBJ2-1; the table's TRBD2 call for D was not verified on the DNA. TRBV21-1 is a recognized pseudogene. The CDR3 covers 12 residues. CDR3 DNA sequence: TGTGCCAGCAGCAAGGGCGGGGATGAGCAGTTCTTC. Translation: CASSKGGDEQFF.

This chain links TRBV29-1 with TRBJ2-7; 16 positions agree with TRBD2. Germline V gives CDR1 SQVTM, CDR2 ANQGSEA. The CDR3 extends over 17 amino acids. Losses at the gene ends were 4 bases for V and 6 bases for J; bases not matched to a gene: 12. The CDR3 region is CSVGSPGLAGGSSEQYF. The CDR3, as DNA: TGCAGCGTTGGGTCCCCGGGACTAGCGGGGGGGAGTTCCGAGCAGTACTTC.

The chain uses TRBV5-1 and TRBJ1-4; 8 positions match TRBD1. V lost 4 bases to trimming and J lost 6 bases; unmatched junction nucleotides: 5. CDR3 length: 14 amino acids. The germline CDR1 and CDR2 sequences are SGHRS and YFSETQ. CDR3 region: CASSVGQGYEKLFF. Here the CDR3 DNA reads TGCGCCAGCAGCGTCGGACAGGGTTATGAAAAACTGTTTTTT.

Here the CDR3 reads CASSLGALAGGTDTQYF. CDR3 DNA sequence: TGTGCCAGCAGCTTGGGAGCCCTAGCGGGAGGCACAGATACGCAGTATTTT. The chain combines TRBV5-4 with TRBJ2-3, with TRBD2 identical over 10 bases. V gave up 0 bases and J gave up 1 base; unmatched junction bases: 5. Looked up from germline, CDR1 is SGHNT and CDR2 is YYREEE (reference sequence). The CDR3 has 17 residues. Complete variable domain (other parts from reference TRBV5-4 and TRBJ2-3): ETGVTQSPTHLIKTRGQQVTLRCSSQSGHNTVSWYQQALGQGPQFIFQYYREEENGRGNFPPRFSGLQFPNYSSELNVNALELDDSALYLCASSLGALAGGTDTQYFGPGTRLTVL.

The chain has TRBV12-5 and TRBJ1-2; no firm D call. Germline lookup yields CDR1 LGHNT and CDR2 FRNRAP. CDR3 length equals 15 residues. The V and J ends lost 0 bases and 2 bases respectively, with 10 bases between them. The DNA of the CDR3 is TGTGCTAGTGGTTTGGTACTAGGGAAAAACTATGGCTACACCTTC. Translation: CASGLVLGKNYGYTF.

This chain joins TRBV19 and TRBJ1-2, with 10 nucleotides matching TRBD1. With V trimmed by 1 base and J by 4 bases, 3 bases remained unmatched. Germline lookup yields CDR1 LNHDA and CDR2 SQIVND (reference sequence). This CDR3 has 15 amino acids. CDR3 sequence: CASSIGGQGIYGYTF. CDR3 DNA sequence: TGTGCCAGTAGTATAGGGGGACAGGGGATCTATGGCTACACCTTC.

The V and J genes are TRBV9 and TRBJ1-6, with TRBD1 matching over 8 bases. CDR1 SGDLS and CDR2 YYNGEE come from the germline V gene. The CDR3 contains 15 residues. Germline trimming cut 4 bases from V and 8 bases from J; bases unmatched to any gene: 8. The CDR3 bases are TGTGCCAGCAGCCCACAGGGGGTTAGCGATTCACCCCTCCACTTT. It is translated as CASSPQGVSDSPLHF. Combining the CDR3 with reference TRBV9 and TRBJ1-6 gives the whole variable domain DSGVTQTPKHLITATGQRVTLRCSPRSGDLSVYWYQQSLDQGLQFLIQYYNGEERAKGNILERFSAQQFPDLHSELNLSSLELGDSALYFCASSPQGVSDSPLHFGNGTRLTVT.